This T cell receptor beta chain was documented in a study of blood T cell repertoires in COVID-19. In the study overall: Specimens from acute and convalescent COVID-19 originated in the United States, Italy and Spain.

The assay was immunoSEQ multiplex PCR, and TCRdb's table has in-frame clones only and misses some. The table lists roughly 410,000 clones, more than 70% of them singletons. Patients in Seattle were enrolled during active infection, then followed longitudinally. The source of this sequence is a woman aged 55-69 years with COVID-19, enrolled during active disease. Sequencing was done on a sample of peripheral blood.

CDR3 DNA: TGCGCCAGCAGCCAAGTTAGGGGTATTGGAGCTTTCTTT. Amino acids: CASSQVRGIGAFF. V and J are TRBV4-1 and TRBJ1-1, with D possibly TRBD1 on 5 matching bases. This CDR3 region has 13 residues. Germline V gene sequence: CDR1 MGHRA, CDR2 YSYEKL. With 1 base removed from V and 10 bases from J, the gap between germline ends came to 13 bases.